The 14 T cell receptor beta chains below come from one sample, sequenced in a study of shared clonotypes between healthy human individuals. Clones were sequenced by immunoSEQ multiplex PCR, and TCRdb holds only the in-frame ones, with some missing. The table shows 550,000 to 700,000 clones, with around 78% occurring only once. The source material was memory CD4+ T cells sorted from blood. Subset meaning: CD45RA-negative fraction. The receptors here all came from a young woman in good health.

The CDR3 nucleotides are TGCGCCAGCAGCTTGCTAGCGGGAGAAAACGAGCAGTACTTC. Its protein is CASSLLAGENEQYF. This chain uses TRBV5-1 with TRBJ2-7; 10 nucleotides line up with TRBD2. Germline CDR1 reads SGHRS; CDR2 reads YFSETQ. Trimming removed 1 base from V and 5 bases from J; junction bases left unmatched: 3. This CDR3 region has 14 residues. The variable domain in full, completed from reference TRBV5-1 and TRBJ2-7, reads KAGVTQTPRYLIKTRGQQVTLSCSPISGHRSVSWYQQTPGQGLQFLFEYFSETQRNKGNFPGRFSGRQFSNSRSEMNVSTLELGDSALYLCASSLLAGENEQYFGPGTRLTVT.

The rearrangement uses TRBV19 and TRBJ1-1, with TRBD1 as a possible D gene (5 bases). Germline V gene lookup returns CDR1 LNHDA and CDR2 SQIVND (reference sequence). The CDR3 runs to 12 residues. Trimming cost V 9 bases and J 13 bases, with 21 bases left between them. The CDR3 reads CASGRAGLEFFF. The DNA for the CDR3 is TGTGCCAGCGGGAGAGCAGGGCTGGAGTTTTTCTTT.

V gene TRBV28 combines with J gene TRBJ1-3; D might be TRBD1 (5 bases). Germline V gene sequence: CDR1 MDHEN, CDR2 SYDVKM. There are 16 residues in the CDR3. V lost 5 bases, J lost 2 bases, and 16 bases lay in between. The CDR3 sequence is CASSIMPGTTGNTIYF. The CDR3 bases are TGTGCCAGCAGTATCATGCCCGGGACGACTGGAAACACCATATATTTT.

The rearrangement uses TRBV5-1 and TRBJ2-5, with D perhaps assigned TRBD1 or TRBD2 (5 bases each). Germline CDR1 SGHRS, CDR2 YFSETQ. Between the trimmed V and J ends, which lost 0 bases and 3 bases, there was a span of 12 bases. This CDR3 is 15 amino acids long. The DNA for the CDR3 is TGCGCCAGCAGCTTGGTCCCGGGACCGGAAGAGACCCAGTACTTC. Its translation is CASSLVPGPEETQYF.

This clone was counted between two and nine times. V gene TRBV14 combines with J gene TRBJ2-7; TRBD2 matches 7 bases. Trimming removed 4 bases from V and 6 bases from J; junction bases left unmatched: 15. The germline V gene has CDR1 SGHDN and CDR2 FVKESK. This CDR3 region has 16 residues. The CDR3 loop reads CASSPLWKAGSREQYF. The CDR3 DNA reads as TGTGCCAGCAGCCCGTTGTGGAAAGCGGGAAGCCGCGAGCAGTACTTC.

J is TRBJ1-4 and V is TRBV6-1, with TRBD1 matching over 8 bases. Germline loops: CDR1 MNHNS, CDR2 SASEGT. The V gene end was trimmed by 5 bases and the J gene end by 4 bases; junction bases not matched to a gene: 6. There are 15 residues in the CDR3. The CDR3 region is CASSNAGGLNEKLFF. In DNA, the CDR3 is TGTGCCAGCAGTAACGCAGGGGGCCTTAATGAAAAACTGTTTTTT.

The chain carries TRBV11-2 and TRBJ2-7; 10 positions agree with TRBD1. This CDR3 has 15 residues. Per the germline V gene, CDR1 is SGHAT and CDR2 is FQNNGV. J gave up 3 bases and V 6 bases, and 8 bases lay outside the gene matches. CDR3 region: CASSPTGTGVYEQYF. CDR3 in DNA: TGTGCCAGCAGTCCTACCGGGACAGGGGTCTACGAGCAGTACTTC.

V is TRBV5-1 and J is TRBJ2-7; perhaps TRBD1 as D (6 bases). CDR3 length equals 17 residues. CDR1 and CDR2 from the germline V gene are SGHRS and YFSETQ. V lost 0 bases, J lost 2 bases, and 18 bases lay in between. CDR3: CASSLGGAGAHTYEQYF. CDR3 DNA sequence: TGCGCCAGCAGCTTGGGCGGAGCAGGGGCGCATACCTACGAGCAGTACTTC.

Comments on this clone: The same CDR3 is also encoded by other DNA sequences in this sample. The chain uses TRBV14 and TRBJ2-5, with 10 bases that match TRBD2. Per the germline V gene, CDR1 is SGHDN and CDR2 is FVKESK. V trimming: 1 base; J trimming: 3 bases; junction bases outside the gene matches: 5. This CDR3 comprises 16 residues. CDR3 sequence reads: CASSQGIGLAEETQYF. Written as DNA, the CDR3 is TGTGCCAGCAGCCAAGGTATAGGACTAGCGGAAGAGACCCAGTACTTC.

The chain is built from TRBV6-4 and TRBJ1-1, with D maybe TRBD1 (5 bases). Germline loops: CDR1 MRHNA, CDR2 SNTAGT. The V and J ends lost 0 bases and 1 base respectively, with 9 bases between them. The CDR3 is made up of 15 amino acids. The CDR3 loop reads CASSDSWGENTEAFF. CDR3 DNA sequence: TGTGCCAGCAGTGACTCCTGGGGGGAGAACACTGAAGCTTTCTTT.

CDR3 sequence reads: CAISPTGYSNQPQHF. The CDR3 coding sequence is TGTGCCATCAGCCCAACAGGTTATAGCAATCAGCCCCAGCATTTT. The J gene is TRBJ1-5, the V gene TRBV10-3; TRBD1 is a possible D gene (5 bases). This CDR3 spans 15 amino acids. Trimming took off 6 bases at V and 0 bases at J, with 12 bases between the two ends. Looked up from germline, CDR1 is ENHRY and CDR2 is SYGVKD.

The J gene is TRBJ2-1, the V gene TRBV6-5; D is uncertain. The germline CDR1 and CDR2 sequences are MNHEY and SVGAGI. The CDR3 covers 14 residues. V dropped 5 bases and J dropped 6 bases, with 14 bases sitting between them. The CDR3 spells CASSPGLEFNEQFF. The CDR3 DNA follows: TGTGCCAGCAGTCCCGGGTTGGAGTTCAATGAGCAGTTCTTC.

The chain couples TRBV5-1 to TRBJ1-3; perhaps TRBD1 as D (6 bases). Germline V lookup: CDR1 SGHRS, CDR2 YFSETQ. CDR3 length equals 16 residues. V lost 4 bases and J 0 bases, leaving 14 bases between the germline ends. In DNA form, the CDR3 reads TGCGCCAGCAGCGCGGACAGTGAAAACTCTGGAAACACCATATATTTT. Amino acid sequence: CASSADSENSGNTIYF.

V is TRBV5-1 and J is TRBJ2-2; 11 bases fit TRBD1. Trimming at V came to 6 bases and at J to 4 bases, leaving 5 bases not matched to a gene. The CDR3 runs 15 residues. Germline V gene data show CDR1 as SGHRS and CDR2 as YFSETQ. The CDR3 loop reads CASIFGTGGTGELFF. The CDR3 DNA follows: TGCGCCAGCATCTTCGGGACAGGGGGCACCGGGGAGCTGTTTTTT. The full variable domain, in which reference TRBV5-1 and TRBJ2-2 provide the parts outside the CDR3, is KAGVTQTPRYLIKTRGQQVTLSCSPISGHRSVSWYQQTPGQGLQFLFEYFSETQRNKGNFPGRFSGRQFSNSRSEMNVSTLELGDSALYLCASIFGTGGTGELFFGEGSRLTVL.